Sequencing of this TCR beta chain was carried out in a study of OX40 agonist ivuxolimab in advanced cancers. Broadly, across the study: Ivuxolimab was a fully human IgG2 agonistic monoclonal antibody targeting the costimulatory receptor OX40 (CD134). In the dose-escalation cohort, 82.7% of patients were male, and the mean age was approximately 60 years, with a range of roughly 20 to 79. Peripheral TCRbeta sequencing was intended to test whether TCR sequence diversity was altered and clonal T-cell expansion was caused by ivuxolimab. The paper covers the monotherapy dose-escalation part of the phase I ivuxolimab trial, which included N of about 50 patients. Of the 50 to 55 dose-escalation patients, hepatocellular carcinoma was present in approximately 20, melanoma in around 15, renal cell carcinoma in 9 and head and neck cancer in 9. Intravenous ivuxolimab was administered to patients every 2 weeks at six dose levels: 0.01, 0.1, 0.3, 1.5, 3 and 10 mg/kg. Prior anti-PD-1, anti-PD-L1 or anti-CTLA-4 therapy was permitted, and approximately 39% of dose-escalation patients had received checkpoint inhibitors. Partial responses occurred in three dose-escalation patients, of whom one had hepatocellular carcinoma and two had cutaneous melanoma. The investigation overall reported the following: Partial responders in the 0.1-3.0 mg/kg groups had among the lowest normalized peripheral clonal expansion, especially among CD8+ T cells. Clonal expansion of both CD4+ and CD8+ blood T cells was observed from baseline to week 6 at doses 0.1 to 3.0 mg/kg. Which antigens the clonally expanded peripheral T cells were specific for was not determined. Low levels of normalized T-cell clonal expansion were also seen in some patients who did not respond. After ivuxolimab, expanded clones were on average more numerous among CD8+ T cells than among CD4+ T cells.

Patients with a history of autoimmune disease or receiving systemic immunosuppression were excluded from the trial. In every dose cohort, peripheral blood was drawn for TCR sequencing at baseline, cycle 4 day 1, and cycle 7 day 1. The samples were taken from a phase I, first-in-human, multicenter, open-label dose-escalation trial of ivuxolimab. Adults with locally advanced or metastatic melanoma, renal cell, hepatocellular, or head and neck squamous cell carcinoma were enrolled in the trial. CD4+ and CD8+ T cells were sorted separately from peripheral blood before TCR sequencing. From the cysteine through the phenylalanine, the CDR3 covers 12 amino acids. Just the 36-base CDR3 DNA is kept, in frame starting at base 1. Looking up the germline V gene yields CDR1 SQVTM and CDR2 ANQGSEA. Genomic DNA was isolated from the sorted cells so that the TCRbeta CDR3 region could be sequenced. TCRbeta CDR3 regions were sequenced using the immunoSEQ Assay. Here the immuneACCESS table is served through TCRdb, limited to in-frame sequences with V and J called. Missing clones are a known gap in these copies; in checked studies unresolved V genes cover under half, and the rest lacks a known reason. The sample table contains some 70,000 clones; only one count was recorded for about 90% of them. About 0.3% of the sample comes from the top ten.

This clone was picked up one time. It has no known antigen specificity. No qualities accompany the bases; no much larger clone lies one base away. Recombination joined TRBV29-1 with TRBJ1-4, with the identity of the D gene unclear. The origin of this receptor is an adult with an advanced solid tumor such as melanoma, head and neck, liver or kidney cancer. The sample in question was CD4+ or CD8+ T cells sorted from blood, obtained in a trial of the OX40 agonist ivuxolimab. The CDR3 sequence is CSVGVSNEKLFF. In nucleotides, the sequence is TGCAGTGTAGGCGTTTCTAATGAAAAACTGTTTTTT.